The 23 T cell receptor beta chains reported below all come from one sample, sequenced in a study of regulatory T cells in long-lasting Graves disease. Both iRepertoire HTBI primers and Arm-PCR of CDR3 regions were used to build the TCR beta libraries. Each CDR3 protein is one row after TCRdb ran MiXCR on the multiplex PCR reads. The table has hundreds of thousands of distinct CDR3 sequences, around 17% seen once. The time point is: newly diagnosed GD, antithyroid drugs for less than 3 months. The authors made the TCR library using RNA they extracted from PBMCs. These data were likewise used in another study, on T cells in Graves' hyperthyroidism and ophthalmopathy.

Sequenced material: peripheral blood mononuclear cells (PBMCs), taken at new diagnosis, from a patient treated with antithyroid drugs. The receptor source for this set is a woman in her 30s with Graves disease.

This clonotype was found many times. The rearrangement uses TRBV20-1 and TRBJ2-3; 9 nucleotides match TRBD2. After removal of 7 bases from V and 3 bases from J, the junction contained 11 bases not matched to a gene. The CDR3 has 15 amino acids. Germline loops: CDR1 DFQATT, CDR2 SNEGSKA (reference sequence). DNA for the CDR3: TGCAGTGTCAGAGGCGGGAGGGCCGCGACAGATACGCAGTATTTT. Translated: CSVRGGRAATDTQYF.

This clonotype was seen repeatedly, ten times or more. The V and J genes are TRBV11-2 and TRBJ2-1; D ambiguous. The CDR3 sequence is 14 residues long. Looked up from germline, CDR1 is SGHAT and CDR2 is FQNNGV. Trimming shortened V by 1 base and J by 3 bases, and 7 bases separated the two germline ends. In DNA, the CDR3 is TGTGCCAGCAGCTTAGGGCAGCTCTACAATGAGCAGTTCTTC. Translated: CASSLGQLYNEQFF. The full variable domain, in which reference TRBV11-2 and TRBJ2-1 provide the parts outside the CDR3, is EAGVAQSPRYKIIEKRQSVAFWCNPISGHATLYWYQQILGQGPKLLIQFQNNGVVDDSQLPKDRFSAERLKGVDSTLKIQPAKLEDSAVYLCASSLGQLYNEQFFGPGTRLTVL.

This clonotype turned up a few times. V and J are TRBV19 and TRBJ1-1, with a weak D call TRBD1 (5 bases). V lost 4 bases and J lost 0, with 18 bases in between. The CDR3 consists of 17 residues. Germline V CDR1 and CDR2: LNHDA, SQIVND (reference sequence). In nucleotides, the CDR3 is TGTGCCAGTAGTACAACCGAGAAGGGAGGGGTGAACACTGAAGCTTTCTTT. This codes for CASSTTEKGGVNTEAFF.

The V gene is TRBV20-1, the J gene TRBJ1-1; D not certain. Germline CDR1 DFQATT, CDR2 SNEGSKA (reference sequence). Trimming took off 3 bases at V and 3 bases at J, with 11 bases between the two ends. The length of the CDR3 is 13 residues. The CDR3 sequence: CSARKTLDTEAFF. CDR3 nucleotides: TGCAGTGCTAGGAAGACTCTGGACACTGAAGCTTTCTTT.

As to this clonotype: With a much larger clone just one base away, this may be a read error. V is TRBV7-2 and J is TRBJ2-3, with D uncertain. Germline lookup yields CDR1 SGHTA and CDR2 FQGNSA. This CDR3 contains 16 residues. Deletions cut 6 bases from V and 2 bases from J, with 18 bases between. CDR3 region: CASSKTGPQDTDTQYF. The CDR3 coding sequence is TGTGCCAGCAGTAAAACCGGGCCCCAGGACACAGATACGCAGTATTTT.

This clonotype was counted at least ten times. This rearrangement joins TRBV2 to TRBJ1-5; 8 positions match TRBD1. Unmatched junction bases numbered 11, after V lost 6 bases and J lost 7 bases. The CDR3 is made up of 15 amino acids. Germline CDR1 and CDR2: SNHLY and FYNNEI. DNA for the CDR3: TGTGCCAGCAGCCCCGGACAGGGAGGGGAGCAGCCCCAGCATTTT. Translating it yields CASSPGQGGEQPQHF.

The J gene is TRBJ2-7, the V gene TRBV20-1; possible D gene TRBD2, 5 bases. The CDR3 runs 15 residues. The germline gives CDR1 DFQATT, CDR2 SNEGSKA (reference sequence). The V end was cut by 5 bases, the J end by 0 bases, with 17 bases between. The CDR3 DNA reads TGCAGTGCTCCTGTGGCGGGCCAGAGCTCCTACGAGCAGTACTTC. It is translated as CSAPVAGQSSYEQYF.

This clonotype appeared many times. This chain uses TRBV5-1 with TRBJ2-2; D uncertain. Germline CDR1 and CDR2: SGHRS and YFSETQ. The V gene lost 0 bases and the J gene lost 1 base, with 10 bases spanning the gap. The length of the CDR3 is 16 residues. In DNA form, the CDR3 reads TGCGCCAGCAGCTTGGGCAGCCAGAGGAACACCGGGGAGCTGTTTTTT. Translation gives CASSLGSQRNTGELFF.

A remark on this clonotype: Since a much larger clone is just one base distant, this may be a read error. The chain has TRBV19 and TRBJ2-1; perhaps TRBD1 as D (6 bases). The CDR3 contains 14 residues. Trimming removed 6 bases at V and 0 bases at J, with 9 bases between. Germline V gene lookup returns CDR1 LNHDA and CDR2 SQIVND (reference sequence). In nucleotides, the CDR3 is TGTGCCAGTAGAAGGACAGCCTCCTACAATGAGCAGTTCTTC. Residues: CASRRTASYNEQFF. Filled out from reference TRBV19 and TRBJ2-1, the complete variable domain reads DGGITQSPKYLFRKEGQNVTLSCEQNLNHDAMYWYRQDPGQGLRLIYYSQIVNDFQKGDIAEGYSVSREKKESFPLTVTSAQKNPTAFYLCASRRTASYNEQFFGPGTRLTVL.

Many counts were recorded for this clonotype. The chain joins TRBV2 to TRBJ2-1; 7 nucleotides line up with TRBD2. The trim removed 3 bases at V and 14 bases at J, leaving 16 bases unmatched. The germline V gene encodes CDR1 SNHLY and CDR2 FYNNEI. CDR3 length: 15 residues. The CDR3 nucleotides read TGTGCCAGCAGTGAGCTGTCTAGCGGACCGACCCGGGAGTTCTTC. The encoded protein is CASSELSSGPTREFF.

For this clonotype: This may arise from a read error, as a much more abundant clone is one base away. This sequence joins TRBV28 and TRBJ2-5; no definite D call. Germline V CDR1 and CDR2: MDHEN, SYDVKM. The CDR3 consists of 13 residues. The CDR3 region is CASSSVLSKTQHF. For the CDR3, the DNA is TGTGCCAGCAGTTCAGTCCTGTCGAAGACCCAGCACTTC.

CDR3 in amino acids: CASSDGPSSYEQYF. Here the CDR3 DNA reads TGTGCCAGCAGTGACGGGCCAAGCTCCTACGAGCAGTACTTC. The chain carries TRBV6-1 and TRBJ2-7, with D unresolved. CDR3 size: 14 residues. Germline lookup yields CDR1 MNHNS and CDR2 SASEGT. V lost 3 bases and J lost 0, with 9 bases in between.

V gene TRBV20-1 combines with J gene TRBJ2-5, with 8 bases that match TRBD1. The CDR3 sequence is 15 residues long. The germline CDR1 and CDR2 sequences are DFQATT and SNEGSKA (reference sequence). The V gene end was trimmed by 5 bases and the J gene end by 5 bases; junction bases not matched to a gene: 13. CDR3: CSAPSGTGTGETQYF. The CDR3 nucleotides are TGCAGTGCTCCCTCCGGGACAGGCACAGGGGAGACCCAGTACTTC.

Points on this clonotype: This clone may be a read error of a much larger clone one base away. The chain uses TRBV29-1 and TRBJ1-1; no clear D gene. The ends were cut back, 5 bases at V and 1 base at J, with 5 bases in the middle. The CDR3 totals 11 residues. In germline, CDR1 is SQVTM, CDR2 ANQGSEA. Here the CDR3 reads CSVTSNTEAFF. The DNA of the CDR3 is TGCAGCGTTACATCGAACACTGAAGCTTTCTTT.

This clonotype was counted at least ten times. Relative to the germline gene, one junction end is altered; a read error may explain this. The V and J genes are TRBV30 and TRBJ2-5; 7 bases match TRBD2. This CDR3 comprises 13 residues. The germline CDR1 and CDR2 sequences are GTSNPN and SVGIG (reference sequence). CDR3 coding DNA: TGTGCCCGGAGGGGAGAGGGAGGGGAGACCCAGTACTTC. Amino acids: CARRGEGGETQYF.

This clonotype has a count of ten or more. The gene calls are TRBV28 and TRBJ1-5; no clear D. V was trimmed by 4 bases and J by 7 bases, leaving 14 bases between them. The CDR3 runs to 14 residues. The germline gives CDR1 MDHEN, CDR2 SYDVKM. The CDR3 region is CASSSRLKPQPQHF. The CDR3 region has the DNA TGTGCCAGCAGTTCCCGCCTAAAACCCCAGCCCCAGCATTTT.

Of note for this clonotype: A much bigger clone sits one base away, suggesting this may be a read error. The CDR3 is CASSFGEDGEKLLF. The CDR3 DNA reads TGCGCCAGCAGCTTTGGGGAAGATGGCGAAAAACTGCTTTTT. The gene calls are TRBV5-1 and TRBJ1-4; D remains ambiguous. This CDR3 spans 14 amino acids. Germline CDR1 and CDR2: SGHRS and YFSETQ.

The rearrangement uses TRBV28 and TRBJ1-2; no clear D. The germline V gene encodes CDR1 MDHEN and CDR2 SYDVKM. The V end was cut by 7 bases, the J end by 5 bases, with 14 bases between. The CDR3 has 13 residues. As DNA, the CDR3 is TGTGCCAGCACCCTCACCGACGGTTATGGCTACACCTTC. Amino acid sequence: CASTLTDGYGYTF.

The chain is built from TRBV10-1 and TRBJ2-5; 8 nucleotides align to TRBD1. Trimming took 4 bases from V and 1 from J; bases not matched to a gene: 5. Germline V lookup: CDR1 WNHNN, CDR2 SYGVQD (reference sequence). There are 15 residues in the CDR3. The CDR3 DNA follows: TGCGCCAGCAGTGGTTCGGGACAGGCCCAAGAGACCCAGTACTTC. This codes for CASSGSGQAQETQYF.

The chain carries TRBV5-1 and TRBJ2-7, with 7 bases aligning to TRBD2. The V and J ends lost 0 bases and 2 bases, in that order; junction bases with no gene match: 5. The CDR3 is 15 residues long. Germline V gene data show CDR1 as SGHRS and CDR2 as YFSETQ. CDR3 nucleotide sequence: TGCGCCAGCAGCTTGGAGAGCGGGATGGCCTACGAGCAGTACTTC. It is translated as CASSLESGMAYEQYF.

This clonotype has at least ten counts. The chain employs TRBV7-9 and TRBJ2-7; D is possibly TRBD1 or TRBD2 (5 bases each). This CDR3 is 12 amino acids long. V lost 6 bases, J lost 7 bases, and 13 bases lay in between. Germline lookup yields CDR1 SEHNR and CDR2 FQNEAQ (reference sequence). CDR3: CASRGDGLEQYF. The CDR3 DNA is TGTGCCAGCAGGGGGGATGGGTTGGAGCAGTACTTC.

This chain connects TRBV20-1 to TRBJ2-3; the match to TRBD2 covers 8 bases. This CDR3 region has 15 residues. The trim removed 0 bases at V and 5 bases at J, leaving 7 bases unmatched. The germline V gene has CDR1 DFQATT and CDR2 SNEGSKA (reference sequence). The CDR3 spells CSARDSSGKGDTQYF. As DNA, the CDR3 is TGCAGTGCTAGAGATAGTAGCGGGAAGGGAGATACGCAGTATTTT.

V usage is TRBV5-1 and J usage is TRBJ1-1; no clear D. This CDR3 contains 13 residues. The germline V gene encodes CDR1 SGHRS and CDR2 YFSETQ. With 4 bases removed from V and 1 base from J, the gap between germline ends came to 8 bases. The CDR3 loop reads CASSGHENTEAFF. DNA for the CDR3: TGCGCCAGCAGCGGTCATGAGAACACTGAAGCTTTCTTT.